This TCR beta chain appears in the sequencing data of a study of cytomegalovirus exposure and HLA in healthy donors. Whole-study findings and limits: About 87% or about 30% of the time was how often most TCR beta V segments were productive, according to an earlier analysis. Sequencing probably produced one cluster of sequence variants that were highly shared. In a later analysis, at a false discovery rate of 0.05, some 15,000 TCR beta sequences were associated with HLA alleles.

PCR amplification relied on 60 Vbeta primers (plus 13 Jbeta primers). Only in-frame clones appear in the TCRdb table, and some are missing; sequencing was by immunoSEQ multiplex PCR. The sample consists of about 200,000 clones, about 80% of them appearing once. The V and J ends lost 3 bases and 1 base, in that order; junction bases with no gene match: 8. This CDR3 spans 16 amino acids. CDR1 SEHNR and CDR2 FQNEAQ come from the germline V gene (reference sequence). As to this clone: Its antigen is unknown.

The sequencing sample was made of PBMCs. This chain links TRBV7-9 with TRBJ1-2; 7 bases are a match to TRBD1. The TCR comes from a woman aged 25 to 39 in good health and CMV-seronegative. DNA of the CDR3: TGTGCCAGCAGCTTTTTCGGGACAGCTCTTAACTATGGCTACACCTTC. Translating gives CASSFFGTALNYGYTF.